This T cell receptor (beta chain) was obtained from a study of OX40 agonist ivuxolimab in advanced cancers. The study, taken as a whole, reports: In CD8+ T cells, expanded clones were on average more numerous than in CD4+.

V was clipped by 5 bases and J by 4 bases, with 11 bases between them. This CDR3 region has 14 residues. The germline CDR1 and CDR2 sequences are SGHTA and FQGNSA. A word on this clone: Its specificity is unknown.

Clones were sequenced by immunoSEQ multiplex PCR, and TCRdb holds only the in-frame ones, with some missing. The table lists 50,000 to 70,000 clones, just over 85% of them singletons. The V gene is TRBV7-2, the J gene TRBJ2-2; D is perhaps TRBD1 (6 bases). Sequenced material: CD4+ or CD8+ T cells sorted from blood, taken in a trial of the OX40 agonist ivuxolimab. This receptor was taken from an adult with an advanced solid tumor such as melanoma, head and neck, liver or kidney cancer. The CDR3 loop is CASSRQQGTGELFF. CDR3 in DNA: TGTGCCAGCAGCCGCCAACAGGGCACCGGGGAGCTGTTTTTT.